This TCR beta chain derives from a study of control samples from healthy donors and cancer patients. Trimming stripped 6 bases from V and 6 bases from J, with 12 bases between. Germline lookup yields CDR1 SGHRS and CDR2 YFSETQ. The CDR3 runs to 13 residues. Repertoires were generated with immunoSEQ multiplex PCR, while TCRdb's copy carries only in-frame clones and drops some. The repertoire has some 120,000 clones, about 90% of them found once; the top ten carry 2.5% to 3.5%. The source material was blood. The V call is TRBV5-1, the J call TRBJ1-4; D call uncertain. The receptor was isolated from a man aged 60-69 years in good health. CDR3 protein: CASMGPGDEKLFF. The CDR3 region has the DNA TGCGCCAGCATGGGCCCTGGGGATGAAAAACTGTTTTTT.